Below are 6 T cell receptor beta chains sequenced from a single sample in a study of identical twins (dated by TCRdb to the mid-2010s). Libraries were constructed by 5' RACE. Sequencing was carried out with an Illumina HiSeq 2000. The public reads were quality trimmed at Q25 with fastp and then assembled into clones with MiXCR by TCRdb, keeping productive beta chains. Entries that share a CDR3 protein sequence are merged under the most common genes and DNA. This sample has about 100,000 distinct CDR3 sequences in its table, and about 6.1% of those were observed once. The ten biggest clones cover more than 10% of the sample. The sequenced sample consisted of memory T cells sorted from blood. The cell subset or site label, as the study defines it: CD45RO+ enriched T cells. The receptor set was obtained from a woman in her forties or fifties in good health.

This clonotype was recorded many times. This chain joins TRBV7-6 and TRBJ2-1; the match to TRBD2 covers 10 bases. The CDR3 is 16 amino acids. J was trimmed by 0 bases and V by 5 bases; bases with no gene match: 4. Per the germline V gene, CDR1 is SGHVS and CDR2 is FNYEAQ. CDR3 DNA sequence: TGTGCCAGCAGCCCGGCTAGCGGGAGCTCCTACAATGAGCAGTTCTTC. It codes for CASSPASGSSYNEQFF.

This clonotype has at least ten counts. The V and J genes are TRBV12-3 or TRBV12-4 and TRBJ2-3; 11 positions agree with TRBD2. The CDR3 totals 15 residues. V gave up 6 bases and J gave up 5 bases; unmatched junction bases: 7. CDR3 loop: CASSPLAGEGDTQYF. The CDR3 bases are TGTGCCAGCAGCCCACTAGCGGGAGAGGGAGATACGCAGTATTTT.

Ten or more counts support this clonotype. This chain links TRBV20-1 with TRBJ1-1; D call uncertain. The V gene's germline CDR1 is DFQATT and CDR2 SNEGSKA (reference sequence). V lost 6 bases and J lost 1, with 15 bases in between. The CDR3 length is 14 residues. In nucleotides, the CDR3 is TGCAGTGCAAAGTCCCAGGTATCGAACACTGAAGCTTTCTTT. Translation: CSAKSQVSNTEAFF.

V and J are TRBV5-1 and TRBJ1-2; D is undetermined. CDR1 is SGHRS, CDR2 YFSETQ, per germline. The CDR3 has 13 residues. Trimming cost V 4 bases and J 4 bases, with 11 bases left between them. CDR3 DNA sequence: TGCGCCAGCAGCGTGACGTTTTCCTATGGCTACACCTTC. Translation gives CASSVTFSYGYTF.

This clonotype came up many times. The gene calls are TRBV24-1 and TRBJ2-6; tentative D call: TRBD1 (5 bases). Trimming pared 5 bases from V and 0 bases from J, leaving 10 bases between. This CDR3 has 16 residues. Germline CDR1 reads KGHDR; CDR2 reads SFDVKD. The CDR3 spells CATSARQPSGANVLTF. CDR3 bases: TGTGCCACCAGTGCGAGACAGCCCTCTGGGGCCAACGTCCTGACTTTC.

This clonotype was counted ten times or more. The V gene is TRBV21-1, the J gene TRBJ1-2; the D segment call TRBD1 is taken from the table without a DNA check. TRBV21-1 corresponds to a pseudogene. This CDR3 spans 13 amino acids. The CDR3 here is CASSTGTAGGYTF. In DNA, the CDR3 is TGTGCCAGCAGCACCGGGACAGCGGGGGGCTACACCTTC.